This T cell receptor beta chain was captured in a study of shared clonotypes between healthy human individuals. At a deep level, the assay was run. For each subset, genomic DNA was distributed in equal portions over several immunoSEQ plates. Data came from immunoSEQ multiplex PCR; TCRdb stores just in-frame clones and leaves some out. The data show under 1 million clones, around 96% seen once. The CDR3 totals 16 residues. The V end lost 0 bases, the J end lost 3 bases, and 15 bases lay between the germline ends. The germline V gene encodes CDR1 MNHEY and CDR2 SVGAGI. Naive CD8 cells lacked CD45RO, underwent positive selection for CCR7 and left out terminally differentiated effector memory CD45RA+ cells.

Sample: naive CD8+ T cells sorted from blood. This receptor was obtained from a man aged 25 to 40 in good health. The genes are TRBV6-5 and TRBJ2-7; D perhaps matches TRBD2 (6 bases). The CDR3 nucleotides read TGTGCCAGCAGTTACTCATTAGCGGAGCCTGGCTACGAGCAGTACTTC. Its protein product is CASSYSLAEPGYEQYF.